These 25 T cell receptor beta chains were sequenced from one sample in a study of blood T cells in healthy people across ages. A second PCR of 7 to 11 cycles used a sample-barcoded 5' primer and a J-beta primer mix. From the 5' RACE reads, TCRdb called clonotypes with MiXCR, one entry per CDR3 protein. Of some 1,800,000 distinct CDR3 sequences in the sample, about 39% are singletons; the top ten hold roughly 23%. Sequenced material: blood. The receptors were gathered from a human donor in good health.

This clonotype appeared a single time. This sequence joins TRBV20-1 and TRBJ2-1, with TRBD2 matching over 7 bases. V lost 6 bases and J lost 9; bases outside the gene matches: 11. The CDR3 loop spans 13 amino acids. Looked up from germline, CDR1 is DFQATT and CDR2 is SNEGSKA (reference sequence). The CDR3 spells CSARGLGGGEQFF. For the CDR3, the DNA is TGCAGTGCCCGGGGACTGGGCGGGGGTGAGCAGTTCTTC.

The chain couples TRBV7-2 to TRBJ2-5; D unclear. The DNA end lines up better with TRBJ2-7; the J call may be wrong. Germline V gene lookup returns CDR1 SGHTA and CDR2 FQGNSA. This CDR3 is 14 amino acids long. CDR3 DNA sequence: TGTGCCAGCAGCTTGCAGTTGGTGTTCTCCGAGCAGTACTTC. Translation gives CASSLQLVFSEQYF.

This clonotype was seen a few times. The chain has TRBV12-3 or TRBV12-4 and TRBJ1-1; D is unclear. V dropped 6 bases and J dropped 0 bases, with 11 bases sitting between them. The CDR3 length is 14 residues. The CDR3 DNA sequence: TGTGCCAGCAGGCGGCTGAACATGAACACTGAAGCTTTCTTT. This codes for CASRRLNMNTEAFF.

The V call is TRBV7-6, the J call TRBJ2-5; D gene uncertain. The CDR3 runs to 15 residues. Germline V gene sequence: CDR1 SGHVS, CDR2 FNYEAQ. Trimming pared 1 base from V and 2 bases from J, leaving 11 bases between. The CDR3 DNA follows: TGTGCCAGCAGCTTAGTCGTTGAGCCTCAAGAGACCCAGTACTTC. This gives the protein CASSLVVEPQETQYF.

This clonotype was observed a handful of times. This rearrangement joins TRBV2 to TRBJ1-4; D remains unclear. Germline lookup yields CDR1 SNHLY and CDR2 FYNNEI. This CDR3 comprises 15 residues. Trimming cost V 8 bases and J 11 bases, with 24 bases left between them. The CDR3 nucleotides are TGTGCCAGCTCTAGATCTATTTTGCGGACCGGGAAACTGTTTTTT. This translates into CASSRSILRTGKLFF.

The chain has TRBV4-1 and TRBJ1-1, with no clear D. V gave up 0 bases and J gave up 7 bases, with 12 bases separating them. From germline, CDR1 is MGHRA and CDR2 YSYEKL. CDR3 length equals 14 residues. In DNA, the CDR3 is TGCGCCAGCAGCCAAGACGGAGAGAGGAGTGAAGCTTTCTTT. This encodes CASSQDGERSEAFF.

This clonotype has more than one count but fewer than ten. The V and J genes are TRBV20-1 and TRBJ1-1, with D perhaps TRBD1 (6 bases). The germline V gene has CDR1 DFQATT and CDR2 SNEGSKA (reference sequence). This CDR3 is built from 14 residues. V lost 2 bases and J 6 bases, leaving 16 bases between the germline ends. CDR3 in amino acids: CSARTSYRGAEAFF. Written as DNA, the CDR3 is TGCAGTGCTAGAACTTCGTATAGGGGGGCTGAAGCTTTCTTT.

The rearrangement links TRBV5-1 to TRBJ1-1; possibly TRBD1 for D (6 bases). Germline CDR1 and CDR2: SGHRS and YFSETQ. CDR3 length: 14 residues. The V end lost 2 bases, the J end lost 3 bases, and 11 bases lay between the germline ends. CDR3 coding DNA: TGCGCCAGCAGCTTCGACAGGTACGACACTGAAGCTTTCTTT. This sequence encodes CASSFDRYDTEAFF.

This clonotype was counted only a few times. This rearrangement joins TRBV6-6 to TRBJ2-1, with no clear D. Trimming pared 9 bases from V and 7 bases from J, leaving 13 bases between. The CDR3 totals 12 residues. The germline gives CDR1 MNHNY, CDR2 SVGAGI (reference sequence). CDR3 DNA: TGTGCCAGTCATACCCTGGGGAATGAGCAGTTCTTC. Protein: CASHTLGNEQFF.

V is TRBV20-1 and J is TRBJ2-1; no reliable D call. This CDR3 is 15 amino acids long. Trimming pared 0 bases from V and 12 bases from J, leaving 21 bases between. Per the germline V gene, CDR1 is DFQATT and CDR2 is SNEGSKA (reference sequence). The CDR3 region is CSARDRARHLFGQFF. The CDR3 DNA follows: TGCAGTGCTAGAGATAGGGCCCGACACCTTTTTGGGCAGTTCTTC.

The rearrangement links TRBV5-1 to TRBJ2-5; D is possibly TRBD1 or TRBD2 (5 bases each). The CDR3 runs 14 residues. CDR1 and CDR2 from the germline V gene are SGHRS and YFSETQ. The V end lost 3 bases, the J end lost 2 bases, and 11 bases lay between the germline ends. The CDR3 DNA follows: TGCGCCAGCAGCTGGGGACGGAAACAAGAGACCCAGTACTTC. Protein product: CASSWGRKQETQYF.

The sample holds a few counts of this clonotype. The chain uses TRBV7-2 and TRBJ1-1; D unclear. Germline CDR1 reads SGHTA; CDR2 reads FQGNSA. V lost 2 bases, J lost 6 bases, and 10 bases lay in between. The CDR3 runs to 13 residues. DNA of the CDR3: TGTGCCAGCAGCTTATTGGGTCTCTCTGAAGCTTTCTTT. This translates into CASSLLGLSEAFF.

The chain carries TRBV7-2 and TRBJ2-6, with no clear D. Germline V CDR1 and CDR2: SGHTA, FQGNSA. CDR3 length: 16 residues. V dropped 5 bases and J dropped 0 bases, with 11 bases sitting between them. CDR3 bases: TGTGCCAGCAGCCCCCGGAGCCTCTCTGGGGCCAACGTCCTGACTTTC. Encoded protein: CASSPRSLSGANVLTF.

The table lists this clonotype with a few counts. The chain links TRBV5-1 to TRBJ2-7, with D possibly TRBD2 on 5 matching bases. The CDR3 sequence is 16 residues long. V was shortened by 1 base and J by 2 bases, with 16 bases between the two germline ends. In germline, CDR1 is SGHRS, CDR2 YFSETQ. CDR3 nucleotides: TGCGCCAGCAGCTTGAGTCCGGGAATTTTTCCCTACGAGCAGTACTTC. This translates into CASSLSPGIFPYEQYF.

V usage is TRBV12-3 or TRBV12-4 and J usage is TRBJ1-2, with D unresolved. This CDR3 comprises 15 residues. Trimming cost V 4 bases and J 8 bases, with 20 bases left between them. As DNA, the CDR3 is TGTGCCAGCAGTTGGAGGGAGAACCCAACGGCGGGCTACACCTTC. Its translation is CASSWRENPTAGYTF.

This chain links TRBV20-1 with TRBJ2-7, with unresolved D. CDR1 and CDR2 from the germline V gene are DFQATT and SNEGSKA (reference sequence). CDR3 length: 13 amino acids. V was trimmed by 2 bases and J by 7 bases, leaving 15 bases between them. The CDR3 DNA is TGCAGTGCTAGAATGGACCGCTCCTCGGAGCAGTACTTC. This translates into CSARMDRSSEQYF.

The chain is built from TRBV5-1 and TRBJ1-1; TRBD1 is a possible D gene (5 bases). Trimming shortened V by 2 bases and J by 1 base, and 15 bases separated the two germline ends. Germline CDR1 SGHRS, CDR2 YFSETQ. The CDR3 length is 16 residues. DNA for the CDR3: TGCGCCAGCAGCTTTACTGGGGACCCAGGGAACACTGAAGCTTTCTTT. Amino acids: CASSFTGDPGNTEAFF.

Concerning this clonotype: Sequence at one end of the junction differs from germline and may be a read error. This chain uses TRBV7-8 with TRBJ2-1, with D hard to call. Germline V gives CDR1 SGHVS, CDR2 FQNEAQ. This CDR3 has 14 residues. The CDR3 spells CASSIATDTFGRFF. The CDR3 DNA reads TGTGCCAGCAGCATAGCAACAGACACCTTCGGGCGGTTCTTC.

V and J are TRBV20-1 and TRBJ1-1; D might be TRBD1 (5 bases). The CDR3 extends over 13 amino acids. Trimming pared 3 bases from V and 6 bases from J, leaving 14 bases between. Germline V gene sequence: CDR1 DFQATT, CDR2 SNEGSKA (reference sequence). CDR3: CSARLRGYAEAFF. The CDR3 DNA sequence: TGCAGTGCTAGGCTCCGGGGGTATGCTGAAGCTTTCTTT.

CDR3 region: CSVRRAGANTGELFF. In DNA form, the CDR3 reads TGCAGCGTACGTCGTGCAGGGGCGAACACCGGGGAGCTGTTTTTT. The rearrangement links TRBV29-1 to TRBJ2-2; TRBD1 is a possible D gene (6 bases). From germline, CDR1 is SQVTM and CDR2 ANQGSEA. Trimming removed 6 bases from V and 0 bases from J, with 14 bases in between. The length of the CDR3 is 15 residues.

The chain joins TRBV27 to TRBJ2-2; D uncertain. Trimming took off 5 bases at V and 4 bases at J, with 14 bases between the two ends. The germline V gene encodes CDR1 MNHEY and CDR2 SMNVEV (reference sequence). The CDR3 totals 15 residues. CDR3 bases: TGTGCCAGCAGTACTGTTTTGATGGGCACCGGGGAGCTGTTTTTT. Amino acids: CASSTVLMGTGELFF.

This clonotype was seen only a few times. This chain links TRBV9 with TRBJ2-1, with 14 bases that match TRBD2. CDR1 and CDR2 (germline): SGDLS, YYNGEE. The CDR3 loop spans 19 amino acids. J lost 0 bases, V lost 4 bases, and 9 bases had no gene match. This CDR3 reads CASSIPGLAGEHSYNEQFF. CDR3 DNA: TGTGCCAGCAGCATACCGGGACTAGCGGGGGAGCACTCCTACAATGAGCAGTTCTTC.

The chain uses TRBV12-1 and TRBJ2-1; the D segment call TRBD1 is taken from the table without a DNA check. TRBV12-1 is tagged as a pseudogene. CDR3 length equals 16 residues. The CDR3 spells CACSLGPNSDSNEQFF. The CDR3 nucleotides read TGTGCCTGCAGCCTGGGACCCAATTCGGATTCCAATGAGCAGTTCTTC.

This clonotype was seen a few times. The genes are TRBV7-9 and TRBJ2-6; D possibly corresponds to TRBD1 (5 bases). CDR3 length equals 16 residues. From germline, CDR1 is SEHNR and CDR2 FQNEAQ (reference sequence). Trimming left V 5 bases short and J 2 bases short, with 13 bases between. CDR3 protein: CASSTVQGTGANVLTF. Written as DNA, the CDR3 is TGTGCCAGCAGCACCGTTCAGGGAACTGGGGCCAACGTCCTGACTTTC.

This clonotype was seen a few times. This CDR3 reads CASSGGEAGKIYNEQFF. In nucleotides, the CDR3 is TGTGCCAGCAGCGGCGGGGAGGCAGGGAAAATCTACAATGAGCAGTTCTTC. The chain uses TRBV9 and TRBJ2-1, with a tentative D call TRBD2 (6 bases). Trimming cost V 3 bases and J 3 bases, with 19 bases left between them. This CDR3 region has 17 residues. Germline CDR1 is SGDLS and CDR2 is YYNGEE.